This T cell receptor beta chain was profiled in a study of T-cell memory formation after mild COVID-19. CDR1 is SGDLS, CDR2 YYNGEE, per germline. V dropped 4 bases and J dropped 7; count of bases not matched to a gene: 9. The CDR3 totals 16 residues. TCRdb re-called the 5' RACE reads with MiXCR, one entry per CDR3 protein. The sample yields about 440,000 distinct CDR3 sequences, 20% seen once. This clonotype was counted at least ten times. The sequence derives from an adult woman who had mild COVID-19 (a few samples of this study predate the infection). Cell type and time point are not known. Sequencing was performed on PBMCs or a T cell subset sorted from them (not recorded which). The chain is built from TRBV9 and TRBJ2-1; 12 nucleotides align to TRBD2. CDR3 nucleotides: TGTGCCAGCAGCTCCCGGACTAGCGGGGTTCGGAATGAGCAGTTCTTC. Amino acids: CASSSRTSGVRNEQFF. The variable domain in full, completed from reference TRBV9 and TRBJ2-1, reads DSGVTQTPKHLITATGQRVTLRCSPRSGDLSVYWYQQSLDQGLQFLIQYYNGEERAKGNILERFSAQQFPDLHSELNLSSLELGDSALYFCASSSRTSGVRNEQFFGPGTRLTVL.